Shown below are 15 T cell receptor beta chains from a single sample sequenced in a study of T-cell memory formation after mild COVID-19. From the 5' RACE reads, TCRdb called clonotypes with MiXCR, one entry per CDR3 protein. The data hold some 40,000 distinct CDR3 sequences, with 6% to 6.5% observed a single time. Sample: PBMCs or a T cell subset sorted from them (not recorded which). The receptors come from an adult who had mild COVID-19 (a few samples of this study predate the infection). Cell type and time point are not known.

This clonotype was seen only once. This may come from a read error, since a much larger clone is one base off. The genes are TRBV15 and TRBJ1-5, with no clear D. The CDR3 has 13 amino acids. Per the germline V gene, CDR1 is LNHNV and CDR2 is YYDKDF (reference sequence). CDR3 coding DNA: TGTGCCACCAGCAGTCTGCGCGATCAGCCCAAGCATTTT. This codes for CATSSLRDQPKHF.

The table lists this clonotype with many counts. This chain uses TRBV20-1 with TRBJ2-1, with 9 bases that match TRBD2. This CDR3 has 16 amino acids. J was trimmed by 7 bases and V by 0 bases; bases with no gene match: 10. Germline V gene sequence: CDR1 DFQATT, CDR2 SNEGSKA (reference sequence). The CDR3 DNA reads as TGCAGTGCTAGAGATCCGGTTAGCGGGAGTAGTAATGAGCAGTTCTTC. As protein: CSARDPVSGSSNEQFF.

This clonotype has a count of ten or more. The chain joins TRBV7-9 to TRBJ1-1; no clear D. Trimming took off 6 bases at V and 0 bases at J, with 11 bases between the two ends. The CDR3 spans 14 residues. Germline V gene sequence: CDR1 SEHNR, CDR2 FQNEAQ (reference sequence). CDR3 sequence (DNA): TGTGCCAGCAGAGGGATAATAATGAACACTGAAGCTTTCTTT. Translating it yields CASRGIIMNTEAFF. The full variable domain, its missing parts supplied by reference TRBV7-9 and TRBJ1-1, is DTGVSQNPRHKITKRGQNVTFRCDPISEHNRLYWYRQTLGQGPEFLTYFQNEAQLEKSRLLSDRFSAERPKGSFSTLEIQRTEQGDSAMYLCASRGIIMNTEAFFGQGTRLTVV.

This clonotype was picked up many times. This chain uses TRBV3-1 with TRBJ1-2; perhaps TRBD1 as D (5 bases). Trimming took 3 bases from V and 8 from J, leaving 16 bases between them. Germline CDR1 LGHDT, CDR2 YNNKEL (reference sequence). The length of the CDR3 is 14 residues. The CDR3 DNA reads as TGTGCCAGCAGCCACAGGGAATCGAAAAGAGGCTACACCTTC. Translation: CASSHRESKRGYTF.

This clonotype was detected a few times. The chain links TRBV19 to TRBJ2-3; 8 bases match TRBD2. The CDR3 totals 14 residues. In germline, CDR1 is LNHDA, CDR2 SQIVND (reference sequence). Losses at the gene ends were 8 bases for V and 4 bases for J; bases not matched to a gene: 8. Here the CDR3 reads CASQPRGAADTQYF. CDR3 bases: TGTGCCAGTCAACCGCGGGGGGCAGCAGATACGCAGTATTTT.

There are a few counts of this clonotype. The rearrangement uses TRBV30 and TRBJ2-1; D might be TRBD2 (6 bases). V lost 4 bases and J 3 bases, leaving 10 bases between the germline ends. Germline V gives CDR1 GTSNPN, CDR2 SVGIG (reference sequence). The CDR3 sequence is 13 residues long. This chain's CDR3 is CAWNRGNYNEQFF. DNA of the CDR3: TGTGCCTGGAACCGGGGGAACTACAATGAGCAGTTCTTC.

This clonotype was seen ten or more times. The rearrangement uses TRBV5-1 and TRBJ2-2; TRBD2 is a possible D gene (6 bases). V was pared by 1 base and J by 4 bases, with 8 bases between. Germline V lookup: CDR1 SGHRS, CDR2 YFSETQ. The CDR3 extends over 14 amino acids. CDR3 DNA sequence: TGCGCCAGCAGCTTGCGGGACTTCACCGGGGAGCTGTTTTTT. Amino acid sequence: CASSLRDFTGELFF.

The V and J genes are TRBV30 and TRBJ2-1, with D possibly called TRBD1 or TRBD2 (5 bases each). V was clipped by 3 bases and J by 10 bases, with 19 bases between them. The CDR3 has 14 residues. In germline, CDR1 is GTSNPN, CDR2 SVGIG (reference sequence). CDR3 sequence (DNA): TGTGCCTGGAGAGGGTCGGGACCCCTACCGGAGCAGTTCTTC. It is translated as CAWRGSGPLPEQFF. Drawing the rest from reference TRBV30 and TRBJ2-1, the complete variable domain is SQTIHQWPATLVQPVGSPLSLECTVEGTSNPNLYWYRQAAGRGLQLLFYSVGIGQISSEVPQNLSASRPQDRQFILSSKKLLLSDSGFYLCAWRGSGPLPEQFFGPGTRLTVL.

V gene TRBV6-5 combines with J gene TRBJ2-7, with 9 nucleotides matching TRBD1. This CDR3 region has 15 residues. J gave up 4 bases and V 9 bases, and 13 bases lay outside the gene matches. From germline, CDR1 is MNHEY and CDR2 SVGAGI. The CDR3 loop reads CASGGRGDRVYEQYF. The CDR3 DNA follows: TGTGCCAGTGGGGGCCGAGGGGACAGGGTTTACGAGCAGTACTTC.

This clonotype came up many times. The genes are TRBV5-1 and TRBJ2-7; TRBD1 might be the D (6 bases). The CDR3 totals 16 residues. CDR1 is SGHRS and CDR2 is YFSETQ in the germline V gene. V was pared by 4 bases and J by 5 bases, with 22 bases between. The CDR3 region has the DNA TGCGCCAGCAGCAAGGACAGCACCGGTTGGGCCCACGAGCAGTACTTC. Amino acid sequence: CASSKDSTGWAHEQYF.

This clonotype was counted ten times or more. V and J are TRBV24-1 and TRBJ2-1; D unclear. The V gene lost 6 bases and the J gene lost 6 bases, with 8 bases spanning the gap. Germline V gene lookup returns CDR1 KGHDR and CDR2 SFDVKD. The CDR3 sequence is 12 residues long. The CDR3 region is CATSKLGNEQFF. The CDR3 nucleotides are TGTGCCACCAGTAAGCTGGGCAATGAGCAGTTCTTC.

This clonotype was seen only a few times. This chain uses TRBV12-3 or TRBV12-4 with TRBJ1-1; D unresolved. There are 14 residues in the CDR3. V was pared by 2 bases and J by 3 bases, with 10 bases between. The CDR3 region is CASSLWEADTEAFF. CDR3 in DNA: TGTGCCAGCAGTTTATGGGAGGCGGACACTGAAGCTTTCTTT.

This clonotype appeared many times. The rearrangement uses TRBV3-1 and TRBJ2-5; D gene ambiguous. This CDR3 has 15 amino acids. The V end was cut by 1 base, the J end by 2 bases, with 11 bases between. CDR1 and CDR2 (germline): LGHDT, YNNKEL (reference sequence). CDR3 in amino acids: CASSQAQTVQETQYF. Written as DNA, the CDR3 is TGTGCCAGCAGCCAAGCGCAGACCGTTCAAGAGACCCAGTACTTC.

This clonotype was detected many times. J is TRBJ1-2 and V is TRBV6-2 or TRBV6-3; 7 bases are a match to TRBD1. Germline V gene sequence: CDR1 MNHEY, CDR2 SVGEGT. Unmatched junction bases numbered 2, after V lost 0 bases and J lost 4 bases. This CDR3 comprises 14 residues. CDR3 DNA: TGTGCCAGCAGTTACTCAGGGGGCGTCTATGGCTACACCTTC. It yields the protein CASSYSGGVYGYTF.

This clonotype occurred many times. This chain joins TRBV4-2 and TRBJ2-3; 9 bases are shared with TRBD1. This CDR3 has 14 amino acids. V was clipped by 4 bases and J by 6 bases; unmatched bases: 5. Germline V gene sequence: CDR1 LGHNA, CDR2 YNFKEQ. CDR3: CASSLPGTGDTQYF. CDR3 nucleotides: TGTGCCAGCAGCCTACCCGGGACAGGGGATACGCAGTATTTT.